The next 9 T cell receptor beta chains were all read from a single sample in a study of blood T cells in healthy people across ages. Alongside a J-beta primer mix, a sample-barcoded 5' primer served in a second PCR lasting about 7 to 12 cycles. TCRdb independently ran MiXCR on the 5' RACE reads; one entry per CDR3 protein. Among around 1,800,000 distinct CDR3 sequences, 39% were seen once, and the ten largest hold 23%. Sequenced sample: blood. All receptors derive from a human donor in good health.

This clonotype appeared a few times. This chain joins TRBV25-1 and TRBJ1-1; D call uncertain. CDR1 MGHDK and CDR2 SYGVNS come from the germline V gene. CDR3 length: 12 amino acids. The V gene lost 3 bases and the J gene lost 1 base, with 3 bases spanning the gap. The CDR3 is CASSETNTEAFF. CDR3 DNA: TGTGCCAGCAGTGAGACGAACACTGAAGCTTTCTTT.

V is TRBV30 and J is TRBJ1-1, with TRBD1 as a possible D gene (6 bases). CDR3 length: 18 residues. Deletions cut 4 bases from V and 4 bases from J, with 28 bases between. The germline CDR1 and CDR2 sequences are GTSNPN and SVGIG (reference sequence). Here the CDR3 reads CAWIPLPGEVGEGTEAFF. CDR3 nucleotides: TGTGCCTGGATCCCCCTCCCAGGGGAAGTAGGAGAAGGCACTGAAGCTTTCTTT.

This clonotype was detected only a few times. The rearrangement uses TRBV12-3 or TRBV12-4 and TRBJ2-3; a weak D match, TRBD2 (5 bases). Trimming cost V 6 bases and J 7 bases, with 17 bases left between them. CDR3 length: 14 residues. The CDR3 reads CASSQDNGIHTQYF. CDR3 nucleotides: TGTGCCAGCAGCCAAGATAACGGGATACATACGCAGTATTTT.

A few counts support this clonotype. V and J are TRBV5-6 and TRBJ1-2; D call uncertain. CDR1 is SGHDT, CDR2 YYEEEE, per germline. The CDR3 spans 12 residues. Trimming pared 0 bases from V and 7 bases from J, leaving 7 bases between. This CDR3 reads CASSLDLFGYTF. The CDR3 region has the DNA TGTGCCAGCAGCTTGGATCTTTTTGGCTACACCTTC.

This clonotype was counted between two and nine times. The chain employs TRBV7-3 and TRBJ2-7; 10 bases agree with TRBD2. The junction had 6 bases not matched to a gene; V was cut back by 3 bases and J by 4 bases. Germline CDR1 and CDR2: SGHTA and FQGTGA. The CDR3 contains 15 residues. This CDR3 reads CASSLIAGGGYEQYF. DNA of the CDR3: TGTGCCAGCAGCTTGATAGCGGGGGGTGGATACGAGCAGTACTTC.

This clonotype appeared a few times. The V call is TRBV7-6, the J call TRBJ2-3, with D perhaps matching TRBD1 (7 bases). V was trimmed by 2 bases and J by 2 bases, leaving 11 bases between them. This CDR3 spans 15 amino acids. Germline lookup yields CDR1 SGHVS and CDR2 FNYEAQ. The CDR3 DNA is TGTGCCAGCAGCTTACCCAGGGGGGACACAGATACGCAGTATTTT. It specifies CASSLPRGDTDTQYF. Full variable domain (remainder filled in from reference TRBV7-6 and TRBJ2-3): GAGVSQSPRYKVTKRGQDVALRCDPISGHVSLYWYRQALGQGPEFLTYFNYEAQQDKSGLPNDRFSAERPEGSISTLTIQRTEQRDSAMYRCASSLPRGDTDTQYFGPGTRLTVL.

The chain links TRBV20-1 to TRBJ1-5, with 7 bases fitting TRBD1. Trimming removed 0 bases from V and 2 bases from J; junction bases left unmatched: 16. The CDR3 is 19 amino acids. Germline values: CDR1 DFQATT, CDR2 SNEGSKA (reference sequence). The chain's CDR3 is CSARESGLQGIWGNQPQHF. The CDR3 nucleotides read TGCAGTGCTAGAGAAAGTGGACTACAGGGGATTTGGGGCAATCAGCCCCAGCATTTT.

This clonotype has more than one count but fewer than ten. J is TRBJ2-1 and V is TRBV9; 9 bases align to TRBD2. V was clipped by 2 bases and J by 5 bases; unmatched bases: 5. The CDR3 is made up of 15 amino acids. In germline, CDR1 is SGDLS, CDR2 YYNGEE. CDR3 amino acids: CASSVAGGRHNEQFF. The CDR3 bases are TGTGCCAGCAGCGTCGCGGGGGGGCGTCACAATGAGCAGTTCTTC.

This clonotype has just a few counts. V gene TRBV2 combines with J gene TRBJ2-4, with a weak D call TRBD1 (7 bases). Germline-derived CDR1 and CDR2 are SNHLY and FYNNEI. The V end lost 1 base, the J end lost 3 bases, and 16 bases lay between the germline ends. This CDR3 contains 17 residues. CDR3 protein: CASSEGGGGVDKNIQYF. The CDR3 DNA reads TGTGCCAGCAGTGAAGGAGGAGGGGGCGTCGACAAAAACATTCAGTACTTC.